Given below is one TCR beta chain in context. The source of the sample is a study of sequential checkpoint blockade in melanoma. Treatment of the sample: randomized to nivolumab then ipilimumab (arm A) or the reverse (arm B). Live CD3+CD8+ CD19− CD56− cells were sorted from PBMCs. The assay was immunoSEQ multiplex PCR, and TCRdb's table has in-frame clones only and misses some. There are some 17,000 clones in the sample; around 63% occur only once, and over 15% lies in the top ten. From germline, CDR1 is GTSNPN and CDR2 SVGIG (reference sequence). The CDR3 consists of 16 residues. After removal of 0 bases from V and 6 bases from J, the junction contained 9 bases not matched to a gene.

The receptor was derived from a human donor with melanoma. J is TRBJ2-3 and V is TRBV30; TRBD2 agrees at 10 bases. Sequences were derived from CD8+ T cells sorted from blood (inferred from file names), sampled from a patient given nivolumab and ipilimumab in sequence. CDR3 nucleotides: TGTGCCTGGAGTGTACCTAGCCTAGCGGGAGTGGATACGCAGTATTTT. This gives the protein CAWSVPSLAGVDTQYF. Together with reference TRBV30 and TRBJ2-3, the CDR3 gives the full variable domain: SQTIHQWPATLVQPVGSPLSLECTVEGTSNPNLYWYRQAAGRGLQLLFYSVGIGQISSEVPQNLSASRPQDRQFILSSKKLLLSDSGFYLCAWSVPSLAGVDTQYFGPGTRLTVL.